Below are 21 T cell receptor beta chains sequenced from a single sample in a study of T cells after yellow fever vaccination. TCRdb re-derived calls from the 5' RACE reads in MiXCR, one entry per CDR3 protein. The profile shows just under 600,000 distinct CDR3 sequences, roughly 14% of them singletons. Sequenced material: PBMCs, taken on the day of the yellow fever booster vaccination. The receptor source for this set is a man aged 25-45 years who received the YFV17D yellow fever vaccine.

V and J are TRBV5-6 and TRBJ2-3; D not certain. Trimming left V 1 base short and J 5 bases short, with 14 bases between. Germline lookup yields CDR1 SGHDT and CDR2 YYEEEE. The CDR3 length is 15 residues. The CDR3, as DNA: TGTGCCAGCAGCTTGAACGCTCCCCTAGGAGATACGCAGTATTTT. Residues: CASSLNAPLGDTQYF.

This clonotype has only a few counts. The rearrangement joins TRBV7-6 to TRBJ2-1; D not certain. CDR1 is SGHVS, CDR2 FNYEAQ, per germline. This CDR3 is built from 16 residues. V lost 0 bases, J lost 2 bases, and 11 bases lay in between. DNA for the CDR3: TGTGCCAGCAGCTTAGCGCCTTCCGACGCCTACAATGAGCAGTTCTTC. It yields the protein CASSLAPSDAYNEQFF.

For this clonotype: The junction differs from germline at one of its ends, possibly a read error. The chain joins TRBV5-1 to TRBJ2-1; TRBD2 agrees at 8 bases. The CDR3 runs 16 residues. Germline-derived CDR1 and CDR2 are SGHRS and YFSETQ. This chain's CDR3 is CASSLTGLGMGNGQFF. CDR3 bases: TGCGCCAGCAGCTTAACGGGACTAGGGATGGGTAATGGGCAGTTCTTC.

Only a few counts were recorded for this clonotype. The rearrangement joins TRBV7-2 to TRBJ2-2; D could derive from TRBD1 or TRBD2 (6 bases each). This CDR3 has 15 amino acids. In germline, CDR1 is SGHTA, CDR2 FQGNSA. V shed 5 bases and J shed 4 bases, with 14 bases lying between them. The CDR3 loop reads CASSRYGGRTGELFF. The CDR3 nucleotides are TGTGCCAGCAGCCGATATGGGGGGCGCACCGGGGAGCTGTTTTTT.

In this sample, this clonotype turned up many times. The rearrangement uses TRBV20-1 and TRBJ1-5; 8 bases agree with TRBD1. After removal of 6 bases from V and 5 bases from J, the junction contained 6 bases not matched to a gene. CDR1 and CDR2 from the germline V gene are DFQATT and SNEGSKA (reference sequence). CDR3 length equals 13 residues. CDR3 sequence reads: CSALDRAYQPQHF. The CDR3 nucleotides are TGCAGTGCCCTGGACAGGGCCTATCAGCCCCAGCATTTT.

The chain has TRBV7-9 and TRBJ1-2; 9 bases map to TRBD1. There are 15 residues in the CDR3. Germline assignment: CDR1 SEHNR and CDR2 FQNEAQ (reference sequence). V was pared by 5 bases and J by 8 bases, with 12 bases of the junction left unmatched. The CDR3 DNA reads as TGTGCCAGCAGCCCCCCTGGGGGGACAGGGCCCGGCTACACCTTC. Translation gives CASSPPGGTGPGYTF.

The V call is TRBV28, the J call TRBJ2-7; D possibly corresponds to TRBD1 (6 bases). The V end was cut by 4 bases, the J end by 3 bases, with 10 bases between. The CDR3 runs 13 residues. Germline loops: CDR1 MDHEN, CDR2 SYDVKM. The CDR3 nucleotides are TGTGCCAGCAGTTCCACAGGGAACTACGAGCAGTACTTC. It encodes CASSSTGNYEQYF. Full variable domain (missing parts from reference TRBV28 and TRBJ2-7): DVKVTQSSRYLVKRTGEKVFLECVQDMDHENMFWYRQDPGLGLRLIYFSYDVKMKEKGDIPEGYSVSREKKERFSLILESASTNQTSMYLCASSSTGNYEQYFGPGTRLTVT.

The rearrangement links TRBV23-1 to TRBJ1-5; the D gene is possibly TRBD1 (5 bases). TRBV23-1 counts as an open reading frame of uncertain function. V was pared by 6 bases and J by 4 bases, with 19 bases between. This CDR3 has 16 amino acids. Here the CDR3 reads CASSLTRDGGNQPQHF. The CDR3 DNA follows: TGCGCCAGCAGCCTTACCCGGGACGGAGGAAATCAGCCCCAGCATTTT.

The table lists this clonotype with many counts. The chain recombines TRBV5-1 with TRBJ2-2, with D possibly being TRBD1 or TRBD2 (5 bases each). The germline V and J ends were trimmed by 4 bases and 4 bases, with 11 bases remaining between them. The CDR3 covers 14 residues. CDR1 is SGHRS and CDR2 is YFSETQ in the germline V gene. In nucleotides, the CDR3 is TGCGCCAGCAGCCCGGGACGGATCACCGGGGAGCTGTTTTTT. Protein: CASSPGRITGELFF.

The chain couples TRBV12-3 or TRBV12-4 to TRBJ2-3; TRBD1 matches 7 bases. CDR3 size: 13 residues. Germline trimming cut 6 bases from V and 6 bases from J; bases unmatched to any gene: 6. CDR3 amino acids: CASRSTGPDTQYF. Here the CDR3 DNA reads TGTGCCAGCAGGTCGACAGGGCCCGATACGCAGTATTTT.

This clonotype showed up just a few times. The rearrangement joins TRBV29-1 to TRBJ2-7; tentative D call: TRBD1 (6 bases). The germline CDR1 and CDR2 sequences are SQVTM and ANQGSEA. This CDR3 comprises 12 residues. Trimming took off 5 bases at V and 1 base at J, with 9 bases between the two ends. The CDR3 DNA sequence: TGCAGCGTTTCGGACAGTTCCTACGAGCAGTACTTC. Translation: CSVSDSSYEQYF.

The rearrangement uses TRBV6-1 and TRBJ2-7, with TRBD2 identical over 7 bases. Germline CDR1 is MNHNS and CDR2 is SASEGT. Trimming took 5 bases from V and 3 from J; bases not matched to a gene: 10. The CDR3 spans 15 residues. The CDR3 sequence: CASSSYGGSIYEQYF. CDR3 DNA sequence: TGTGCCAGCAGTAGTTACGGCGGGAGTATCTACGAGCAGTACTTC.

V is TRBV29-1 and J is TRBJ2-5, with a possible D match to TRBD2 (6 bases). Germline V lookup: CDR1 SQVTM, CDR2 ANQGSEA. Trimming removed 5 bases from V and 5 bases from J, with 15 bases in between. CDR3 length: 13 residues. The CDR3 loop is CSVLGSSGETQYF. The CDR3 bases are TGCAGCGTTCTTGGTAGCAGCGGGGAGACCCAGTACTTC.

This chain uses TRBV20-1 with TRBJ2-6; D not resolved. The CDR3 is 14 amino acids. Looked up from germline, CDR1 is DFQATT and CDR2 is SNEGSKA (reference sequence). V shed 6 bases and J shed 4 bases, with 13 bases lying between them. The CDR3 nucleotides are TGCAGTGCGCCCAAGGCGCCCGGGGCCAACGTCCTGACTTTC. It codes for CSAPKAPGANVLTF.

This clonotype was counted only a few times. The rearrangement joins TRBV12-3 or TRBV12-4 to TRBJ1-1; TRBD1 is a possible D gene (6 bases). V gave up 5 bases and J gave up 5 bases, with 15 bases separating them. The CDR3 runs to 14 residues. The CDR3 spells CASSPDGGRTEAFF. In nucleotides, the CDR3 is TGTGCCAGCAGTCCTGATGGGGGGCGGACTGAAGCTTTCTTT.

In its sample, this clonotype was seen a few times. The chain links TRBV10-3 to TRBJ2-7; 7 nucleotides align to TRBD1. This CDR3 region has 14 residues. V gave up 5 bases and J gave up 0 bases; unmatched junction bases: 4. Per germline, CDR1 ENHRY and CDR2 SYGVKD. The DNA of the CDR3 is TGTGCCATCAGTCGGGACAGAGACTCCTACGAGCAGTACTTC. Amino acids: CAISRDRDSYEQYF.

V is TRBV7-2 and J is TRBJ1-2; no reliable D call. The CDR3 sequence is 14 residues long. V lost 3 bases and J lost 0, with 8 bases in between. Looked up from germline, CDR1 is SGHTA and CDR2 is FQGNSA. CDR3 DNA sequence: TGTGCCAGCAGCTTGAGGAGGTCTAACTATGGCTACACCTTC. Translation gives CASSLRRSNYGYTF.

This chain joins TRBV7-2 and TRBJ2-7; no clear D. The V gene lost 1 base and the J gene lost 8 bases, with 15 bases spanning the gap. The CDR3 covers 14 residues. CDR1 and CDR2 (germline): SGHTA, FQGNSA. CDR3 bases: TGTGCCAGCAGCTTAGGCCCCCATGACTGGCAGCAGTACTTC. Amino acid sequence: CASSLGPHDWQQYF.

The sample holds a few counts of this clonotype. This chain joins TRBV20-1 and TRBJ1-3; no clear D gene. The germline gives CDR1 DFQATT, CDR2 SNEGSKA (reference sequence). This CDR3 comprises 12 residues. V was cut by 3 bases and J by 3 bases, with 6 bases left in between. This chain's CDR3 is CSARGSGNTIYF. In DNA, the CDR3 is TGCAGTGCTAGGGGTAGTGGAAACACCATATATTTT.

The rearrangement uses TRBV7-8 and TRBJ1-6; D call uncertain. V dropped 0 bases and J dropped 6 bases, with 6 bases sitting between them. Germline assignment: CDR1 SGHVS and CDR2 FQNEAQ. The CDR3 has 14 residues. The CDR3 DNA sequence: TGTGCCAGCAGCTTAGCGGCCCTTAATTCACCCCTCCACTTT. Translating gives CASSLAALNSPLHF.

The chain joins TRBV7-6 to TRBJ2-5; a possible D gene is TRBD1 (5 bases). Germline V gene data show CDR1 as SGHVS and CDR2 as FNYEAQ. Trimming removed 2 bases from V and 5 bases from J, with 12 bases in between. This CDR3 spans 14 amino acids. The DNA for the CDR3 is TGTGCCAGCAGCTTAACCTTAAGGGGTGAGACCCAGTACTTC. Residues: CASSLTLRGETQYF.